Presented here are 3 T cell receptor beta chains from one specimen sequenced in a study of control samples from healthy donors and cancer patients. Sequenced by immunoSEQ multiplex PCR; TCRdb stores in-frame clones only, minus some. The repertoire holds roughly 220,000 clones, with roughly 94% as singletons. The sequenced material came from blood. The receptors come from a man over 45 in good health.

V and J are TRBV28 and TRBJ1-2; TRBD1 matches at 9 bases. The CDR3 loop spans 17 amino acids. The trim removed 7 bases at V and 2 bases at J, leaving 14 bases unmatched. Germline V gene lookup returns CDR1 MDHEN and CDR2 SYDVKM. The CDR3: CASNRPYRGRRNYGYTF. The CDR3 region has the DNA TGTGCCAGCAACCGCCCTTACAGGGGGCGCAGGAACTATGGCTACACCTTC.

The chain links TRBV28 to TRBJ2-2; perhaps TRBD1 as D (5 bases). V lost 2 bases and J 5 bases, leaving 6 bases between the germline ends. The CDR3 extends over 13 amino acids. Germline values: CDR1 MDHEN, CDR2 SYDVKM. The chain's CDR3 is CASSLQGTGELFF. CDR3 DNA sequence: TGTGCCAGCAGTTTACAGGGAACCGGGGAGCTGTTTTTT.

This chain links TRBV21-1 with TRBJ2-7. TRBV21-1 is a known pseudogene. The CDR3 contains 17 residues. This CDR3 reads CASSKLTGREYSYEQYF. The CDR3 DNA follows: TGTGCCAGCAGCAAATTAACTGGCAGGGAGTACTCCTACGAGCAGTACTTC.